What follows are 12 T cell receptor beta chains derived from one specimen sequenced in a study of OX40 agonist ivuxolimab in advanced cancers. The table came from immunoSEQ multiplex PCR; TCRdb's copy has only in-frame clones and leaves some out. Among over 95,000 clones listed, roughly 80% were seen once. Sequencing was performed on CD4+ or CD8+ T cells sorted from blood, taken in a trial of the OX40 agonist ivuxolimab. These receptors originate from an adult with an advanced solid tumor such as melanoma, head and neck, liver or kidney cancer.

The J gene is TRBJ1-2, the V gene TRBV5-4; 9 positions match TRBD1. CDR3 length equals 15 residues. Trimming at V came to 4 bases and at J to 3 bases, leaving 7 bases not matched to a gene. Germline V lookup: CDR1 SGHNT, CDR2 YYREEE (reference sequence). The CDR3 bases are TGTGCCAGCAGCCAAGGAGGGGACAGGGACTATGGCTACACCTTC. It yields the protein CASSQGGDRDYGYTF.

A word on this clone: Other DNA sequences from this sample encode an identical CDR3 as well. The chain recombines TRBV28 with TRBJ1-4, with TRBD1 identical over 7 bases. Germline V gene lookup returns CDR1 MDHEN and CDR2 SYDVKM. V lost 5 bases, J lost 2 bases, and 5 bases stayed unmatched. The CDR3 loop spans 15 amino acids. For the CDR3, the DNA is TGTGCCAGCAGTCCAGGGGGTTCCACTAATGAAAAACTGTTTTTT. Translating gives CASSPGGSTNEKLFF.

The V gene is TRBV5-4, the J gene TRBJ1-1; D is unresolved. This CDR3 is built from 15 residues. The ends were cut back, 2 bases at V and 1 base at J, with 12 bases in the middle. Germline CDR1 reads SGHNT; CDR2 reads YYREEE (reference sequence). CDR3 residues: CASSLPVGGNTEAFF. CDR3 sequence (DNA): TGTGCCAGCAGCTTACCAGTCGGCGGGAACACTGAAGCTTTCTTT.

This clone was seen just once. The V and J genes are TRBV29-1 and TRBJ2-7; either TRBD1 or TRBD2 may supply D (6 bases each). Germline V gene data show CDR1 as SQVTM and CDR2 as ANQGSEA. The CDR3 totals 14 residues. The ends were cut back, 5 bases at V and 3 bases at J, with 17 bases in the middle. The CDR3 loop is CSVHMGGPDYEQYF. The CDR3 DNA follows: TGCAGCGTTCACATGGGGGGCCCGGACTACGAGCAGTACTTC.

CDR3 DNA sequence: TGTGCCAGCAGCTTGTTTCACGGGAGGGCCCCCGAGCAGTACTTC. Protein sequence: CASSLFHGRAPEQYF. This sequence joins TRBV7-9 and TRBJ2-7; 8 positions match TRBD2. Trimming removed 3 bases from V and 6 bases from J; junction bases left unmatched: 10. Germline-derived CDR1 and CDR2 are SEHNR and FQNEAQ (reference sequence). The CDR3 sequence is 15 residues long.

V is TRBV4-3 and J is TRBJ1-3; D not resolved. CDR1 and CDR2 (germline): LGHNA, YSLEER. V was cut by 4 bases and J by 1 base, with 11 bases left in between. The CDR3 length is 15 residues. CDR3 in amino acids: CASSRSVGSGNTIYF. Written as DNA, the CDR3 is TGCGCCAGCAGCCGGAGTGTTGGATCTGGAAACACCATATATTTT.

The chain is built from TRBV28 and TRBJ1-5, with 11 bases identical to TRBD1. This CDR3 spans 15 amino acids. With V trimmed by 5 bases and J by 6 bases, 6 bases remained unmatched. CDR1 is MDHEN, CDR2 SYDVKM, per germline. The CDR3 loop is CASSQTGTGGQPQHF. The CDR3 DNA reads TGTGCCAGCAGTCAAACCGGGACAGGGGGTCAGCCCCAGCATTTT.

This chain joins TRBV12-5 and TRBJ2-7; D not certain. Germline V CDR1 and CDR2: LGHNT, FRNRAP. This CDR3 has 11 amino acids. V lost 1 base and J 6 bases, leaving 4 bases between the germline ends. CDR3 nucleotide sequence: TGTGCTAGTGGTTTGGCGGTCGAGCAGTACTTC. This gives the protein CASGLAVEQYF.

The chain is built from TRBV28 and TRBJ1-1; TRBD1 matches at 7 bases. CDR3 size: 11 residues. Germline loops: CDR1 MDHEN, CDR2 SYDVKM. J gave up 8 bases and V 5 bases, and 2 bases lay outside the gene matches. Written as DNA, the CDR3 is TGTGCCAGCAGTCCAGGGGGGGAAGCTTTCTTT. Encoded protein: CASSPGGEAFF.

This clone has only a few counts. This chain joins TRBV5-4 and TRBJ1-1; D is perhaps TRBD1 (5 bases). Deletions cut 4 bases from V and 3 bases from J, with 19 bases between. The CDR3 extends over 16 amino acids. Germline CDR1 and CDR2: SGHNT and YYREEE (reference sequence). Here the CDR3 DNA reads TGTGCCAGCAGCCCAAGGGGAGGGCGAGGGGACACTGAAGCTTTCTTT. This gives the protein CASSPRGGRGDTEAFF.

The chain joins TRBV21-1 to TRBJ2-5; TRBD2, the table's D call, lacks a check against the DNA. TRBV21-1 is shown as a pseudogene. The CDR3 extends over 15 amino acids. This CDR3 reads CASSSGGRVEETQYF. Written as DNA, the CDR3 is TGTGCCAGCAGCTCCGGAGGTAGGGTGGAAGAGACCCAGTACTTC.

The chain recombines TRBV5-6 with TRBJ2-1, with D tentatively TRBD2 (5 bases). The CDR3 has 15 amino acids. Trimming stripped 0 bases from V and 0 bases from J, with 7 bases between. Germline V CDR1 and CDR2: SGHDT, YYEEEE. CDR3 in amino acids: CASSLVSGSYNEQFF. The CDR3 nucleotides are TGTGCCAGCAGCTTGGTCAGCGGCTCCTACAATGAGCAGTTCTTC.